This T cell receptor (beta chain) was captured in a study of CD8 T cells in Susac syndrome. Healthy donors formed controls matched for age and sex. Purification of the CD8+ and CD4+ T cells relied on negative isolation, and TEMRA cells underwent FACS enrichment. RNA totalling roughly 0.45 to 1 ug underwent reverse transcription with random hexamers. TCR beta CDR3 was amplified by immunoSEQ covering 54 Vbeta and 13 Jbeta. TCRdb redid the calling of the immunoSEQ multiplex PCR reads with MiXCR, one entry per CDR3 protein. The table shows 100,000 to 150,000 distinct CDR3 sequences, with around 94% occurring only once. In its sample, this clonotype was seen once. The origin of this receptor is a human donor in good health. The sample comprised CD4+ T cells from PBMCs.

The CDR3 here is CASSPRQGFRFDGYTF. CDR3 coding DNA: TGTGCCAGCAGCCCGAGACAGGGTTTCCGGTTTGATGGCTACACCTTC. The chain recombines TRBV5-6 with TRBJ1-2, with 7 positions matching TRBD1. The trim removed 4 bases at V and 6 bases at J, leaving 15 bases unmatched. The CDR3 sequence is 16 residues long. Germline V lookup: CDR1 SGHDT, CDR2 YYEEEE.